The clone carrying this T cell receptor beta chain was seen once. This entry comes from a study of cytomegalovirus exposure and HLA in healthy donors. At the level of the study: The 500 to 750 first-cohort repertoires and the 120 or so validation repertoires shared the same platform, a later analysis reported.

Produced via immunoSEQ multiplex PCR; TCRdb's table is partial and in-frame only. The repertoire holds around 160,000 clones, with roughly nine tenths as singletons. Germline-derived CDR1 and CDR2 are MDHEN and SYDVKM. This CDR3 is 13 amino acids long. Trimming took 7 bases from V and 1 from J, leaving 10 bases between them. The sample consisted of PBMCs. The origin of this receptor is a woman in her late teens or twenties in good health and CMV-seropositive. The gene calls are TRBV28 and TRBJ1-1, with a possible D match to TRBD1 (6 bases). The CDR3 loop is CASKQGENTEAFF. CDR3 in DNA: TGTGCCAGCAAACAGGGTGAGAACACTGAAGCTTTCTTT.